This TCR beta chain was recovered during a study of human T cells and chemical hapten exposure. For the study at large: Each patient's scalp received weekly diphenylcyclopropenone throughout the approximately 24-week study. Points from the study as a whole: Expanded TCRs made up significantly more big CDR3 similarity clusters than controls did.

The time point: patch test 1, 2 weeks after DPC sensitization. Stated treatment: therapeutic diphenylcyclopropenone sensitization with weekly scalp DPC. The V gene end was trimmed by 3 bases and the J gene end by 4 bases; junction bases not matched to a gene: 2. From germline, CDR1 is DFQATT and CDR2 SNEGSKA (reference sequence). This CDR3 has 14 amino acids. This clonotype was seen only a few times. The antigen is unknown. TCRdb redid the calling of the RACE reads with MiXCR, one entry per CDR3 protein. The table includes tens of thousands of distinct CDR3 sequences, approximately 10% detected once. This receptor was identified in a woman aged 45-65 years with alopecia areata. Some clones in this sample may be carry-over from other donors' samples. The chain links TRBV20-1 to TRBJ1-4; TRBD1 matches 10 bases. The sample consisted of whole blood, taken in connection with sensitization to the hapten diphenylcyclopropenone (DPC). As DNA, the CDR3 is TGCAGTGCTAGGTGGACAGGGGGTAATGAAAAACTGTTTTTT. This sequence encodes CSARWTGGNEKLFF.